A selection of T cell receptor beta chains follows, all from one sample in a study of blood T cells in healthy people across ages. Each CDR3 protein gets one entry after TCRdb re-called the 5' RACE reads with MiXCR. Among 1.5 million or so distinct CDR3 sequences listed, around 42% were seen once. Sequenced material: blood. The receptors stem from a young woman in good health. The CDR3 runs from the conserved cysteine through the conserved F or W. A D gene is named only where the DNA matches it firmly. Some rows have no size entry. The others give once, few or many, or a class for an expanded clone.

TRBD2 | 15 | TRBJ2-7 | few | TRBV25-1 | CASSEGLAGRYEQYF | TGTGCCAGCAGTGAAGGCCTAGCGGGCCGCTACGAGCAGTACTTC
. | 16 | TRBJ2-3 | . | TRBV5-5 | CASSVLMGQTTDTQYF | TGTGCCAGCAGCGTCCTCATGGGACAAACCACAGATACGCAGTATTTT
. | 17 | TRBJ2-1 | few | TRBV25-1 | CASRGSPGQSSYNEQFF | TGTGCCAGCAGGGGATCCCCCGGACAGAGCTCCTACAATGAGCAGTTCTTC
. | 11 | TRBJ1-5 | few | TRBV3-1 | CASGRNQPQHF | TGTGCCAGCGGGAGAAATCAGCCCCAGCATTTT
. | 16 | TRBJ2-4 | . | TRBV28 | CASSLWRTLAKNIQYF | TGTGCCAGCAGTTTATGGCGGACCCTAGCCAAAAACATTCAGTACTTC
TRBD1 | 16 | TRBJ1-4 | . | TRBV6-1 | CASSLLQGAIGEKLFF | TGTGCCAGCAGTCTACTACAGGGGGCGATAGGGGAAAAACTGTTTTTT
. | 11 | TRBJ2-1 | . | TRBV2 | CAIRTGAEQFF | TGTGCCATAAGAACCGGAGCTGAGCAGTTCTTC
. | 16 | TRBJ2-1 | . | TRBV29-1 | CSAYETRDSLYNEQFF | TGCAGCGCCTACGAAACCCGGGACTCCCTTTACAATGAGCAGTTCTTC
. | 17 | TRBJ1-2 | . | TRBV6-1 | CASSPLNRGRSNYGYTF | TGTGCCAGCAGCCCTCTCAACCGGGGCAGGTCTAACTATGGCTACACCTTC
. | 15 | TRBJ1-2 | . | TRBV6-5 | CASSPRGSPHYGYTF | TGTGCCAGCAGTCCCCGGGGCAGCCCTCACTATGGCTACACCTTC
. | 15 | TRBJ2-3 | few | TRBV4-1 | CASSQVGGRTDTQYF | TGCGCCAGCAGCCAGGTGGGGGGGCGCACAGATACGCAGTATTTT
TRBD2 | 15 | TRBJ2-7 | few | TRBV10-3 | CAISGAGLEQAEQYF | TGTGCCATCAGTGGAGCGGGACTTGAGCAGGCCGAGCAGTACTTC
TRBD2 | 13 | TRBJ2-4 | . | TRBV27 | CASSLSGYAGVYF | TGTGCCAGCAGTTTATCCGGCTACGCGGGGGTGTACTTC
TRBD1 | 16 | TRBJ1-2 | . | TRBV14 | CASSPISGTGNYGYTF | TGTGCCAGCAGCCCAATTTCGGGGACAGGGAACTATGGCTACACCTTC
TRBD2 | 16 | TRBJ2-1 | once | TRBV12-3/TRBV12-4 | CASSTLLAGNYNEQFF | TGTGCCAGCAGTACCCTCTTAGCGGGAAACTACAATGAGCAGTTCTTC
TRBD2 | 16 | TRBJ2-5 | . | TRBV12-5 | CASVDGTSGAQETQYF | TGTGCTAGTGTCGATGGGACTAGCGGGGCCCAAGAGACCCAGTACTTC
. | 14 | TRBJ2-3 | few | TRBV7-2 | CASSFQSYSDTQYF | TGTGCCAGCAGCTTTCAATCATACTCGGATACGCAGTATTTT
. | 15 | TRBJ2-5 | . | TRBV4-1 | CASSQDGTARGTQYF | TGCGCCAGCAGCCAGGATGGGACTGCCAGAGGGACCCAGTACTTC
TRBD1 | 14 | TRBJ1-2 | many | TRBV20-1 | CSARAGTGGFGYTF | TGCAGTGCTAGAGCCGGGACAGGGGGCTTCGGCTACACCTTC
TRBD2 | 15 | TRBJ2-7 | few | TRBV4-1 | CASSRALAEPYEQYF | TGCGCCAGCAGCCGCGCTCTAGCGGAACCCTACGAGCAGTACTTC
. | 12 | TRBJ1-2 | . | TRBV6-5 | CASSFAFGGYTF | TGTGCCAGCAGTTTCGCTTTCGGGGGCTACACCTTC
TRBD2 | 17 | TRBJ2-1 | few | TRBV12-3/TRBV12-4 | CASSFGWLAGVGNEQFF | TGTGCCAGCAGTTTTGGCTGGCTAGCGGGAGTGGGGAATGAGCAGTTCTTC
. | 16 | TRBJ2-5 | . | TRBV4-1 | CASSQVRDPDRETQYF | TGCGCCAGCAGCCAAGTCCGGGACCCCGACCGGGAGACCCAGTACTTC